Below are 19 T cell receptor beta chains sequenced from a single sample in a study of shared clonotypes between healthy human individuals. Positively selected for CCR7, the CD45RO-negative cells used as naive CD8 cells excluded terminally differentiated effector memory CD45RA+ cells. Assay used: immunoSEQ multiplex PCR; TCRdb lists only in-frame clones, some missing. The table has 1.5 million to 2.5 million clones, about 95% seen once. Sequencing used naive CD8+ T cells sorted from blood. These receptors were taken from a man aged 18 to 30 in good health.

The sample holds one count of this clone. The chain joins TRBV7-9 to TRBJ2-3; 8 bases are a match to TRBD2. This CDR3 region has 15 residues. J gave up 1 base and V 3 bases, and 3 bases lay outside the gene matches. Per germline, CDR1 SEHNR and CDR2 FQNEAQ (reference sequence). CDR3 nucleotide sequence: TGTGCCAGCAGCTTCAAAGCGGGGGGCACAGATACGCAGTATTTT. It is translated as CASSFKAGGTDTQYF.

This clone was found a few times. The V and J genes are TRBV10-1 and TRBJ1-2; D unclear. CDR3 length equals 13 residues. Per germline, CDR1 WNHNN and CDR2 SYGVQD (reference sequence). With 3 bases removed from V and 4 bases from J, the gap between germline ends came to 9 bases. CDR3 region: CASSDGVPYGYTF. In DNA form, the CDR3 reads TGCGCCAGCAGTGACGGGGTACCCTATGGCTACACCTTC.

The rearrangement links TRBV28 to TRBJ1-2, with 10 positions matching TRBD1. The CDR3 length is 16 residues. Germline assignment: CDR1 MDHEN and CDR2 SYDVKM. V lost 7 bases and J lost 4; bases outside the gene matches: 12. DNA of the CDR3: TGTGCCAGCATTACTACGGGACAGGGGCAGGGCTATGGCTACACCTTC. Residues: CASITTGQGQGYGYTF.

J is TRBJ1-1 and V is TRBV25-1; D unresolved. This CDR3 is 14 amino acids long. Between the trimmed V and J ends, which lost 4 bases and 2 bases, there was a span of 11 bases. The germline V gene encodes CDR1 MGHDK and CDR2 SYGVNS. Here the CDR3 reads CASSATETNTEAFF. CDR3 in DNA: TGTGCCAGCAGTGCCACAGAGACTAACACTGAAGCTTTCTTT. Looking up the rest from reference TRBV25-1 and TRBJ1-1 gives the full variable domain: EADIYQTPRYLVIGTGKKITLECSQTMGHDKMYWYQQDPGMELHLIHYSYGVNSTEKGDLSSESTVSRIRTEHFPLTLESARPSHTSQYLCASSATETNTEAFFGQGTRLTVV.

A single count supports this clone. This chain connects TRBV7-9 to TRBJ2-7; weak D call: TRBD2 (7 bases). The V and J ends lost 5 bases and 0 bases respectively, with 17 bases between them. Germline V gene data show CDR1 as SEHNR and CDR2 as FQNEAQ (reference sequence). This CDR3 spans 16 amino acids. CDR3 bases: TGTGCCAGCAGCCCTCCGGGGGGCAAGAGCTCCTACGAGCAGTACTTC. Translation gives CASSPPGGKSSYEQYF.

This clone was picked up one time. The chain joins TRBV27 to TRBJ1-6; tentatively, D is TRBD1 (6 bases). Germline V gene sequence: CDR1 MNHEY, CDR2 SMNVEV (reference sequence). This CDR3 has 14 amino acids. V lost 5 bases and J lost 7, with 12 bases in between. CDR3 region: CASSVTGGNSPLHF. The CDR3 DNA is TGTGCCAGCAGTGTGACAGGCGGAAATTCACCCCTCCACTTT.

For the CDR3, the DNA is TGTGCCAGCAGCGCAGTGGGTGAGGGATGGGAGACCCAGTACTTC. Its protein product is CASSAVGEGWETQYF. The gene calls are TRBV9 and TRBJ2-5, with a tentative D call TRBD2 (5 bases). V lost 3 bases to trimming and J lost 5 bases, with 17 bases between them. Germline CDR1 SGDLS, CDR2 YYNGEE. The CDR3 contains 15 residues.

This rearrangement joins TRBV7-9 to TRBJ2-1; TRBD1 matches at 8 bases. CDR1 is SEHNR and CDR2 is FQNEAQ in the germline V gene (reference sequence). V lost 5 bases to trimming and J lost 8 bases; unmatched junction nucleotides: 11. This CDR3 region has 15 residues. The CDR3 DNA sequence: TGTGCCAGCAGCCCCTCGCCGACAGGGGTAGATGAGCAGTTCTTC. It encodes CASSPSPTGVDEQFF.

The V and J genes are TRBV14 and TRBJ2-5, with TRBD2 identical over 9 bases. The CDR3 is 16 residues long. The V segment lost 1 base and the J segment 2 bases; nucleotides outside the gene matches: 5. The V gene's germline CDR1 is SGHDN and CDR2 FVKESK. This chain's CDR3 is CASSQATSGWQETQYF. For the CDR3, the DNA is TGTGCCAGCAGCCAAGCCACTAGCGGGTGGCAAGAGACCCAGTACTTC.

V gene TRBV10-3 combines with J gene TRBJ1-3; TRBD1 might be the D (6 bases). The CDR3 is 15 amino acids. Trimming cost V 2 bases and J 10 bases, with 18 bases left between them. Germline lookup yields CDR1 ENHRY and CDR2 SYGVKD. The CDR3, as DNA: TGTGCCATCAGTGAGCCCGGGACATCGGGTCAGACCATATATTTT. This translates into CAISEPGTSGQTIYF.

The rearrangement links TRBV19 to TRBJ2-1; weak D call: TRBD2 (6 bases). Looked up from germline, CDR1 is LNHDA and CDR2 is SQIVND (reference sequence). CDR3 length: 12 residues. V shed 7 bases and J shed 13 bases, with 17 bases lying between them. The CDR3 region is CASTPGDGFQFF. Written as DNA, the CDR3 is TGTGCCAGTACCCCGGGGGACGGTTTCCAGTTCTTC.

CDR3 protein: CASSLNPAGSNEQFF. CDR3 in DNA: TGTGCCAGCAGCTTAAACCCCGCCGGTTCGAATGAGCAGTTCTTC. This rearrangement joins TRBV7-6 to TRBJ2-1; the D is unclear. The ends were cut back, 2 bases at V and 7 bases at J, with 15 bases in the middle. Germline CDR1 reads SGHVS; CDR2 reads FNYEAQ. The CDR3 is 15 residues long.

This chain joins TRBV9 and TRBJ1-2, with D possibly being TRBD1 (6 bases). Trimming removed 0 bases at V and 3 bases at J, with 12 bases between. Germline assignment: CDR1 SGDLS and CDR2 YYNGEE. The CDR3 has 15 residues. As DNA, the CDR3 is TGTGCCAGCAGCGTAGCCGCAGGGGTGGACTATGGCTACACCTTC. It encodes CASSVAAGVDYGYTF.

The chain's CDR3 is CASSHFRGANDEQYF. The CDR3 DNA reads as TGTGCCAGCAGTCACTTTAGGGGGGCGAATGACGAGCAGTACTTC. The chain carries TRBV27 and TRBJ2-7; either TRBD1 or TRBD2 may fit D (6 bases each). This CDR3 region has 15 residues. The germline V gene has CDR1 MNHEY and CDR2 SMNVEV (reference sequence). Trimming shortened V by 5 bases and J by 5 bases, and 19 bases separated the two germline ends.

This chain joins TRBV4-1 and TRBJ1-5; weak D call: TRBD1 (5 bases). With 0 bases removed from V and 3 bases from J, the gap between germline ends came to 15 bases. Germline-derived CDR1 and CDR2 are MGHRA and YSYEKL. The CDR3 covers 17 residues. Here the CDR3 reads CASSQDRVGDYNQPQHF. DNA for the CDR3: TGCGCCAGCAGCCAAGATAGGGTAGGGGATTACAATCAGCCCCAGCATTTT.

CDR3 coding DNA: TGTGCCAGCTCCCAAGAGGGGGGCCCGTACCCTGAAGCTTTCTTT. It codes for CASSQEGGPYPEAFF. This chain links TRBV9 with TRBJ1-1; maybe TRBD1 (6 bases). Trimming stripped 7 bases from V and 6 bases from J, with 22 bases between. The germline gives CDR1 SGDLS, CDR2 YYNGEE. This CDR3 contains 15 residues.

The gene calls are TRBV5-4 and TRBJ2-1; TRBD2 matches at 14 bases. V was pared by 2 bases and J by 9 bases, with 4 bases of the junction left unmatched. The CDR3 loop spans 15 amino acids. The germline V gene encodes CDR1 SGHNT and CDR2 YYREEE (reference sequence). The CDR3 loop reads CASSFGLAGGSEQFF. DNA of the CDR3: TGTGCCAGCAGCTTCGGACTAGCGGGAGGTAGTGAGCAGTTCTTC.

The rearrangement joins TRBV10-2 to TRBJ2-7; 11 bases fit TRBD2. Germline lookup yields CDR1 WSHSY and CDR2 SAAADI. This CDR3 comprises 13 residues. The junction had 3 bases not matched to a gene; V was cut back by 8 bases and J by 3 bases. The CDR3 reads CASGGLADYEQYF. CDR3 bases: TGCGCCAGCGGGGGACTAGCGGACTACGAGCAGTACTTC.

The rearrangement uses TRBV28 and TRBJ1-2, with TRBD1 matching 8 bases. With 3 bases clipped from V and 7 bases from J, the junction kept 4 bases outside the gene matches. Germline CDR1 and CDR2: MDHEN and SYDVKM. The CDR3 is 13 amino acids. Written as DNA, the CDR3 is TGTGCCAGCAGTTTCGGGACAGGTCTTGGCTACACCTTC. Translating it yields CASSFGTGLGYTF.